Described below is a single T cell receptor (beta chain) sequence and its context. Other nucleotide sequences in the sample specify the same CDR3. This sample stems from a study of shared clonotypes between healthy human individuals. The repertoire was sequenced with immunoSEQ multiplex PCR; TCRdb's copy has only in-frame clones and lacks some. The table records about 2.2 million clones, roughly 91% of them present only once. CD45RO-negative cells were positively selected for CCR7, leaving out terminally differentiated effector memory CD45RA+ cells. J was trimmed by 5 bases and V by 2 bases; bases with no gene match: 5. The CDR3 runs to 14 residues. Germline lookup yields CDR1 MDHEN and CDR2 SYDVKM.

Material: naive CD8+ T cells from PBMCs. This sequence was found in a man aged 18 to 29 in good health. Some clones in this sample may be carry-over from other donors' samples. The chain links TRBV28 to TRBJ2-7; 8 bases are shared with TRBD1. CDR3 coding DNA: TGTGCCAGCAGTTTAGGACAGGGCGTCGACGAGCAGTACTTC. Protein: CASSLGQGVDEQYF.